The source of this T cell receptor beta chain is a study of cytomegalovirus exposure and HLA in healthy donors. Whole-study results and caveats: Earlier analysis found most TCR beta V segments productive about 87% or about 30% of the time. The classifier reportedly diagnosed cytomegalovirus status with high sensitivity and specificity. The records held CMV serostatus as the only immune exposure information.

This PCR relied on a set of 60 Vbeta primers and 13 Jbeta primers. The assay was immunoSEQ multiplex PCR, and TCRdb's table has in-frame clones only and misses some. The sample holds about 140,000 clones, over 55% seen once. CDR1 MNHNY and CDR2 SVGAGI come from the germline V gene (reference sequence). The ends lost 2 bases at V and 1 base at J; junction bases unmatched: 5. The CDR3 loop spans 16 amino acids. The donors gave bone marrow, and they were healthy. Comments on this clone: What it binds is unknown.

This clonotype was obtained from a man aged 40-49 years in good health and CMV-seronegative. This chain joins TRBV6-6 and TRBJ2-5; 9 positions match TRBD2. The specimen was PBMCs. CDR3 coding DNA: TGTGCCAGCAGTTACCGGGGCGGGGGGGGCCAAGAGACCCAGTACTTC. It translates to CASSYRGGGGQETQYF.